This entry lists 16 T cell receptor beta chains sequenced from one sample in a study of shared clonotypes between healthy human individuals (TCRdb year 2020). To prepare the library, the immunoSEQ multiplex PCR assay was applied. The table comes from immuneACCESS by way of TCRdb, which keeps in-frame sequences with V and J called. Part of the clones is missing from these tables; in studies checked, under half for an unresolved V gene and the rest for unknown reasons. This sample holds 1.5 million to 2.5 million clones; about 95% were observed only once. The top ten clonotypes cover around 1% of the sample. CD8 naive samples consisted of CD45RO-negative cells that were positively selected for CCR7, yielding a CD45RA+CCR7+ population without TemRA cells. Sequencing was done on a sample of naive CD8+ T cells sorted from blood. Sample cell subset or site, as interpreted from the label and publication: CD45RA+CCR7+. The receptor set was obtained from a man younger than 30 in good health.

The V and J genes are TRBV5-6 and TRBJ2-3; no definite D call. The V gene's germline CDR1 is SGHDT and CDR2 YYEEEE. V was trimmed by 0 bases and J by 4 bases, leaving 9 bases between them. The CDR3 extends over 14 amino acids. The CDR3 spells CASSLGSPADTQYF. CDR3 in DNA: TGTGCCAGCAGCTTGGGCTCCCCCGCAGATACGCAGTATTTT. The whole variable domain, remainder taken from reference TRBV5-6 and TRBJ2-3, is DAGVTQSPTHLIKTRGQQVTLRCSPKSGHDTVSWYQQALGQGPQFIFQYYEEEERQRGNFPDRFSGHQFPNYSSELNVNALLLGDSALYLCASSLGSPADTQYFGPGTRLTVL.

The chain couples TRBV19 to TRBJ1-4; possibly TRBD1 for D (5 bases). Trimming stripped 3 bases from V and 6 bases from J, with 11 bases between. This CDR3 is 14 amino acids long. Looked up from germline, CDR1 is LNHDA and CDR2 is SQIVND (reference sequence). The CDR3, as DNA: TGTGCCAGTAGTATTCCGGCGGGGGATGAAAAACTGTTTTTT. Its protein is CASSIPAGDEKLFF.

V gene TRBV19 combines with J gene TRBJ1-2, with 9 bases lining up with TRBD1. CDR1 LNHDA and CDR2 SQIVND come from the germline V gene (reference sequence). This CDR3 is built from 14 residues. After removal of 8 bases from V and 8 bases from J, the junction contained 12 bases not matched to a gene. This chain's CDR3 is CASEHGTGRGGYTF. CDR3 in DNA: TGTGCCAGTGAACACGGGACAGGGCGAGGCGGCTACACCTTC.

In this sample, this clone turned up once. The chain combines TRBV5-6 with TRBJ2-2; 14 positions match TRBD2. V trimming: 3 bases; J trimming: 5 bases; junction bases outside the gene matches: 3. The CDR3 has 16 residues. CDR1 SGHDT and CDR2 YYEEEE come from the germline V gene. In DNA, the CDR3 is TGTGCCAGCAGCTGGGGACTAGCGGGGGCTACCGGGGAGCTGTTTTTT. This codes for CASSWGLAGATGELFF.

CDR3 residues: CASSLAGGPLNEQFF. The DNA for the CDR3 is TGTGCCAGCAGTTTAGCGGGGGGGCCACTCAATGAGCAGTTCTTC. The chain is built from TRBV6-1 and TRBJ2-1; 11 bases line up with TRBD2. Trimming removed 5 bases from V and 6 bases from J; junction bases left unmatched: 6. The CDR3 is 15 amino acids. The germline V gene has CDR1 MNHNS and CDR2 SASEGT.

Note on this clone: This specimen includes other DNA sequences encoding the same CDR3. The chain has TRBV4-1 and TRBJ2-7; tentative D call: TRBD1 (5 bases). There are 15 residues in the CDR3. The ends were cut back, 1 base at V and 1 base at J, with 11 bases in the middle. CDR1 is MGHRA, CDR2 YSYEKL, per germline. CDR3 loop: CASSQVGPLSYEQYF. CDR3 sequence (DNA): TGCGCCAGCAGCCAAGTGGGGCCACTTTCCTACGAGCAGTACTTC.

The chain joins TRBV6-5 to TRBJ2-7, with D uncertain. Trimming cost V 6 bases and J 6 bases, with 6 bases left between them. The CDR3 has 10 residues. Germline V gene lookup returns CDR1 MNHEY and CDR2 SVGAGI. The CDR3 DNA reads TGTGCCAGCAGATGGGTCGAGCAGTACTTC. Its translation is CASRWVEQYF.

A remark on this clone: Other DNA sequences in this specimen translate into the identical CDR3. The chain carries TRBV4-3 and TRBJ2-5; 10 positions match TRBD2. CDR3 size: 15 residues. CDR1 is LGHNA, CDR2 YSLEER, per germline. V shed 3 bases and J 3 bases; nucleotides not matched to a gene: 4. This chain's CDR3 is CASSQLLAGEETQYF. The CDR3 bases are TGCGCCAGCAGCCAGCTCCTAGCGGGAGAAGAGACCCAGTACTTC.

The chain carries TRBV5-6 and TRBJ2-5; 11 bases align to TRBD2. This CDR3 contains 16 residues. Losses at the gene ends were 2 bases for V and 1 base for J; bases not matched to a gene: 4. CDR1 is SGHDT and CDR2 is YYEEEE in the germline V gene. CDR3 protein: CASSFSSGGTQETQYF. CDR3 in DNA: TGTGCCAGCAGCTTCTCTAGCGGGGGGACCCAAGAGACCCAGTACTTC.

The V and J genes are TRBV9 and TRBJ2-5, with a tentative D call TRBD1 (5 bases). Germline CDR1 SGDLS, CDR2 YYNGEE. The CDR3 sequence is 15 residues long. V dropped 4 bases and J dropped 2 bases, with 15 bases sitting between them. The CDR3 region has the DNA TGTGCCAGCAGCCAATTAAGGGGTTTTCAAGAGACCCAGTACTTC. Its protein is CASSQLRGFQETQYF.

The rearrangement uses TRBV28 and TRBJ2-1; 10 bases are a match to TRBD1. CDR3 length equals 17 residues. Per germline, CDR1 MDHEN and CDR2 SYDVKM. J was trimmed by 4 bases and V by 2 bases; bases with no gene match: 8. Written as DNA, the CDR3 is TGTGCCAGCAGTTTACGCTCCCCGGGACAGGGGTACAATGAGCAGTTCTTC. It codes for CASSLRSPGQGYNEQFF.

V and J are TRBV9 and TRBJ1-1, with D hard to call. Trimming cost V 3 bases and J 6 bases, with 9 bases left between them. This CDR3 is 12 amino acids long. The germline gives CDR1 SGDLS, CDR2 YYNGEE. This CDR3 reads CASSGLAPEAFF. Here the CDR3 DNA reads TGTGCCAGCAGCGGTCTAGCCCCTGAAGCTTTCTTT. Full variable domain (remainder filled in from reference TRBV9 and TRBJ1-1): DSGVTQTPKHLITATGQRVTLRCSPRSGDLSVYWYQQSLDQGLQFLIQYYNGEERAKGNILERFSAQQFPDLHSELNLSSLELGDSALYFCASSGLAPEAFFGQGTRLTVV.

This clone appeared a single time. The rearrangement joins TRBV6-5 to TRBJ2-3; D perhaps matches TRBD1 (6 bases). Germline-derived CDR1 and CDR2 are MNHEY and SVGAGI. The CDR3 is 12 residues long. Between the trimmed V and J ends, which lost 2 bases and 10 bases, there was a span of 10 bases. CDR3 sequence reads: CASSYLGGAQYF. The CDR3 nucleotides are TGTGCCAGCAGTTACCTAGGGGGTGCGCAGTATTTT.

The rearrangement joins TRBV6-1 to TRBJ2-5; D unclear. V was shortened by 1 base and J by 2 bases, with 11 bases between the two germline ends. Germline-derived CDR1 and CDR2 are MNHNS and SASEGT. The CDR3 is 15 residues long. For the CDR3, the DNA is TGTGCCAGCAGTGAAGGGTCCGCCACTCAAGAGACCCAGTACTTC. Protein sequence: CASSEGSATQETQYF.

This sequence joins TRBV18 and TRBJ2-2, with 7 bases aligning to TRBD1. Germline V CDR1 and CDR2: KGHSH, LQKENI. V lost 6 bases, J lost 1 base, and 5 bases stayed unmatched. The CDR3 extends over 15 amino acids. The CDR3 sequence: CASSAYRGNTGELFF. The CDR3 region has the DNA TGTGCCAGCTCCGCATACAGGGGGAACACCGGGGAGCTGTTTTTT.

This sequence joins TRBV14 and TRBJ2-1; TRBD1 matches at 10 bases. The CDR3 covers 15 residues. Germline V CDR1 and CDR2: SGHDN, FVKESK. V gave up 4 bases and J gave up 9 bases; unmatched junction bases: 9. CDR3 in amino acids: CASSPQTGGWGEQFF. Here the CDR3 DNA reads TGTGCCAGCAGCCCCCAGACAGGGGGCTGGGGTGAGCAGTTCTTC.